This T cell receptor beta chain comes out of a study of graft-versus-host responses after intestinal transplantation. For this clone: Its antigen is not known.

CDR1 MNHNS and CDR2 SASEGT come from the germline V gene. The CDR3 has 12 residues. V gave up 4 bases and J gave up 5 bases; unmatched junction bases: 1. The table came from immunoSEQ multiplex PCR; TCRdb's copy has only in-frame clones and leaves some out. The table includes 95,000 to 130,000 clones, less than 95% detected once. Overall study findings and caveats: In recipient marrow, GvH clones were found, and some appeared first in ileum or blood.

The starting material was unstimulated CD4+ T cells sorted from spleen or lymph node cells, obtained before intestinal transplant. The TCR comes from a human donor who received an intestinal transplant. The chain employs TRBV6-1 and TRBJ1-2; 7 bases are shared with TRBD1. This CDR3 reads CASSGGQYGYTF. The CDR3 DNA reads as TGTGCCAGCAGTGGGGGACAGTATGGCTACACCTTC.